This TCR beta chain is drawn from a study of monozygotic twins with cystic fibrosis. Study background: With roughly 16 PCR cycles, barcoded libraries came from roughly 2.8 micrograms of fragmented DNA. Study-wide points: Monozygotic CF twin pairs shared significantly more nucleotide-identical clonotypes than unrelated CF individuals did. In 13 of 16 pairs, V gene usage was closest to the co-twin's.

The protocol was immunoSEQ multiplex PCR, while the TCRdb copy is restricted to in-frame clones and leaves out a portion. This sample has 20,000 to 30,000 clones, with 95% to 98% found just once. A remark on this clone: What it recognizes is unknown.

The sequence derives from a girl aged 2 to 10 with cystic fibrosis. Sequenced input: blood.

CDR3 sequence: CASSFVVYEQYF. DNA for the CDR3: TGTGCCAGCAGCTTCGTGGTCTACGAGCAGTACTTC. This rearrangement joins TRBV7-9 to TRBJ2-7; unclear D gene. V gave up 3 bases and J gave up 3 bases, with 6 bases separating them. The CDR3 runs to 12 residues. CDR1 SEHNR and CDR2 FQNEAQ come from the germline V gene (reference sequence).